This TCR beta chain emerged from a study of shared clonotypes between healthy human individuals (dated by TCRdb to about 2020). With respect to the entire study: A couple of women and a few men aged 18 to 49 years were included in the cohort. To increase sequencing depth and limit assay-specific biases, TCR repertoire library preparation and sequencing were carried out by different laboratories using diverse techniques. Blood TCR repertoires of a handful of healthy adults were deeply sequenced to estimate repertoire size and the extent of clonotype sharing between individuals. For each donor, CD4 naive and CD4 memory were each given three plates, CD8 naive was given two plates, and CD8 memory was given one plate. Between about 0.85 and 9.5 billion PBMCs per donor were obtained by leukapheresis.

About this clone itself: Its antigen is still unknown. One base away there is no much larger clone; base qualities are not given.

TCR CDR3 regions were amplified from genomic DNA by multiplex PCR using the deep immunoSEQ assay. For each cell subset, the extracted genomic DNA was distributed evenly across all wells of several immunoSEQ 96-well plates, and each plate served as one replicate. For sorted subsets, each replicate PCR was loaded with 200 ng genomic DNA, equivalent to 30,000 or so T cell genomes. The purified libraries were quantified using a Qubit 3.0 fluorometer, sized with a Bioanalyzer 2100, and then quantified again using the KAPA Library Quantification kit. Each immunoSEQ 96-well plate was sequenced on its own single-read 150-cycle Illumina NextSeq 550 flow cell. Concerning the study's data processing: Because the immunoSEQ output included only junctional sequences and no quality scores, the filtering could not be the same as the filtering used for full-length reads. Sequences were annotated with PyIR, a Python wrapper for IgBLAST v1.9, and V/J genes and CDR3 were assigned using IMGT germline references. Reads with weak V/J assignments (E-value above 1e-6), missing CDR3, stop codons, out-of-frame junctions, or ambiguous translated residues were removed. A V3J clonotype was defined by an identical inferred V gene, J gene, and CDR3 amino acid sequence. To compute the percentage overlap between repertoires, the number of shared unique clonotypes was divided by the size of the smaller repertoire. Richness of each repertoire was evaluated using RTK rarefaction, the Chao1 estimator, and Recon v2.1 estimates of unobserved clonotypes. OLGA was used to compute generation probabilities for all TCRbeta clonotypes that the gDNA method yielded from a handful of donors. Entries here come from immuneACCESS through TCRdb and include only in-frame sequences with V and J called. Some clones fail to appear in such tables; in the studies checked, an unresolved V gene covers under half of the shortfall, and the cause of the remainder is unknown. From that table come the V and J calls and clone size; the DNA was used to work out D and trimming. The sample yields about 1 million clones; roughly 70% were counted once. The biggest ten clones account for about 1.5% of the sample.

The paper's findings and limits, for the study overall: Only blood was sampled, and tissue TCR repertoires likely differ from those in blood. Pairwise subsampling led to the expectation that sequencing depth would affect the degree of clonotype sharing among donors. Naive subsets generally had larger estimated clonotype richness than memory subsets did. Clonotypes shared by all four sorted-subset donors showed higher generation probabilities than non-shared clonotypes. When several donors were compared, the shared fraction of clonotypes was roughly 5% for naive CD4, roughly 3.4% for naive CD8, about 2.5% for memory CD4, and 0.3% to 0.5% for memory CD8. Incomplete sequencing was indicated by rarefaction of sorted-subset datasets, despite the large sequencing depth. The small number of donors limited the genetic and exposure-history diversity represented.

Donors were healthy HIV-negative adults with no recently reported acute infections or vaccinations. All donors were Caucasian adults living in Nashville, Tennessee, USA. CD4+ T cells were enriched by magnetic negative selection, after which naive cells were positively selected on CD45RA and the negative fraction was taken as the memory subset. Blood was collected by leukapheresis, and PBMCs were isolated by Ficoll-Histopaque density gradient centrifugation and then cryopreserved in liquid nitrogen vapor phase. Purity and quantity of every magnetically sorted T cell population were checked by analytical flow cytometry. Genomic DNA was isolated from every sorted fraction and measured by UV absorbance on a Nanodrop 2000c. The V and J ends are trimmed by 6 bases and 5 bases, leaving 2 bases between them. According to the germline V gene, CDR1 reads SNHLY and CDR2 reads FYNNEI. The CDR3 has 10 amino acids, counting the end cysteine and phenylalanine. Of the read, only the CDR3 DNA is kept; its 30 bases are in frame from base 1.

The chain is encoded by TRBV2 joined to TRBJ2-1; the D gene identity is not certain. The sample consisted of memory CD4+ T cells sorted from blood. This specimen's cell subset or site label, interpreted: CD45RA-negative fraction. The sequence was collected from a man between 18 and 35 years old in good health. The bases read TGTGCCAGCAGGGACAATGAGCAGTTCTTC. It is translated as CASRDNEQFF.